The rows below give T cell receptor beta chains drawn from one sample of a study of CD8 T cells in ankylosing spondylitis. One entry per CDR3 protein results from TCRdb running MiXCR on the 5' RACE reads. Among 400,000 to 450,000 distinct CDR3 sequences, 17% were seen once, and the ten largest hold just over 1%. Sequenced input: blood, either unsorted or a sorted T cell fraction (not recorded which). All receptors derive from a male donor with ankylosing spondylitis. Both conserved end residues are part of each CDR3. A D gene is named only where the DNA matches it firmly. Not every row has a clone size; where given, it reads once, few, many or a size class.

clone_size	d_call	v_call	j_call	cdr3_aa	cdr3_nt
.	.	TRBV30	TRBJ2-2	CAWSLPYTGELFF	TGTGCCTGGAGTCTCCCATACACCGGGGAGCTGTTTTTT
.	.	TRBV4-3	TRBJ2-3	CASSPGQSSTDTQYF	TGCGCCAGCAGTCCGGGACAAAGCAGCACAGATACGCAGTATTTT
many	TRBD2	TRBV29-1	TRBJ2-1	CSVETAGGTRDEQFF	TGCAGCGTTGAGACAGCGGGGGGAACCAGGGATGAGCAGTTCTTC
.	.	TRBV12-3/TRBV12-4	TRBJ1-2	CASSLSGNLYGYTF	TGTGCCAGCAGTTTGTCAGGGAATTTATATGGCTACACCTTC
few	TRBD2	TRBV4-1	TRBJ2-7	CASSQETLADPLEQYF	TGCGCCAGCAGCCAAGAAACGCTAGCGGACCCTCTTGAGCAGTACTTC
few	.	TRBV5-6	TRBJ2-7	CASSPFPAGEQYF	TGTGCCAGCAGCCCTTTTCCGGCTGGGGAGCAGTACTTC
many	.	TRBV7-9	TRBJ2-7	CASSSFRDYEQYF	TGTGCCAGCAGCTCCTTCAGGGACTACGAGCAGTACTTC
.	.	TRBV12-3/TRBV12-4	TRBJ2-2	CASSLARAGAGELFF	TGTGCCAGCAGTTTAGCGCGGGCAGGGGCCGGGGAGCTGTTTTTT
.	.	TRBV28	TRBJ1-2	CASRQARYGYTF	TGTGCCAGCAGACAGGCCCGCTATGGCTACACCTTC
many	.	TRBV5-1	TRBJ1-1	CASSFGGEGTEAFF	TGCGCCAGCAGTTTCGGTGGGGAAGGAACTGAAGCTTTCTTT
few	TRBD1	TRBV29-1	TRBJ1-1	CSVGTGWGTEAFF	TGCAGCGTTGGGACAGGGTGGGGGACTGAAGCTTTCTTT
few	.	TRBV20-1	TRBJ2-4	CSARDGTALNIQYF	TGCAGTGCTAGAGATGGGACGGCATTAAACATTCAGTACTTC
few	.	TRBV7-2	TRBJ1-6	CASSLTLGNSPLHF	TGTGCCAGCAGTCTAACGCTGGGGAATTCACCCCTCCACTTT
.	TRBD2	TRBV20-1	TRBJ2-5	CSAKTSGGQGTQYF	TGCAGTGCTAAGACTAGCGGGGGACAAGGGACCCAGTACTTC
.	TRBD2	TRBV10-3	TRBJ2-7	CAISDGVAGGVEYF	TGTGCCATCAGTGACGGGGTAGCGGGAGGGGTGGAGTACTTC
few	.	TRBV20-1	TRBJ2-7	CSARRDRAYEQYF	TGCAGTGCCCGCCGGGACCGAGCCTACGAGCAGTACTTC
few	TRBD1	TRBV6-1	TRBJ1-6	CASSPDRGFAPLHF	TGTGCCAGCAGCCCTGACAGGGGATTTGCACCCCTCCACTTT
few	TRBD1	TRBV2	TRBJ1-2	CASRRSEGTAYGYTF	TGTGCCAGCAGAAGGAGCGAGGGGACAGCCTATGGCTACACCTTC
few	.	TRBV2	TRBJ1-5	CASSPQGMGQPQHF	TGTGCCAGCAGTCCACAGGGCATGGGTCAGCCCCAGCATTTT
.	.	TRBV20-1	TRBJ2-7	CSAPHPTPDEQYF	TGCAGTGCTCCCCATCCAACTCCGGACGAGCAGTACTTC
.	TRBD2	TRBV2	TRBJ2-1	CASSETSGGAGEQFF	TGTGCCAGCAGTGAGACTAGCGGGGGGGCCGGTGAGCAGTTCTTC
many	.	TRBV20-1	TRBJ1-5	CSARRTDSSNQPQHF	TGCAGTGCTCGGCGGACAGACAGTAGCAATCAGCCCCAGCATTTT
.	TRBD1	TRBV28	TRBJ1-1	CASSSRDRGRGTEAFF	TGTGCCAGCAGTAGCCGGGACAGGGGGCGCGGCACTGAAGCTTTCTTT
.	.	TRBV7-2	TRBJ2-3	CASSPGHLPGTDTQYF	TGTGCCAGCAGCCCGGGACATCTCCCCGGCACAGATACGCAGTATTTT
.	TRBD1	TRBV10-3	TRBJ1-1	CAISTHRGLNTEAFF	TGTGCCATCAGCACTCACAGGGGGCTGAACACTGAAGCTTTCTTT
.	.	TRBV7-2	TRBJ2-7	CASSPTRFSYEQYF	TGTGCCAGCAGCCCGACAAGGTTCTCCTACGAGCAGTACTTC
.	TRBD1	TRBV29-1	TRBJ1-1	CSLRTGIDGTEAFF	TGCAGCCTCCGGACAGGGATAGATGGCACTGAAGCTTTCTTT
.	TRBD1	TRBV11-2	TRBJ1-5	CASSLGQGAGGNQPQHF	TGTGCCAGCAGCTTAGGACAGGGGGCGGGTGGCAATCAGCCCCAGCATTTT
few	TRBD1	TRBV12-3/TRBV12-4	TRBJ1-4	CASSLGGGGTGGEKLFF	TGTGCCAGCAGTTTAGGTGGCGGCGGGACAGGGGGCGAAAAACTGTTTTTT
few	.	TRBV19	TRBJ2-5	CASSISAQGAQETQYF	TGTGCCAGTAGTATTTCCGCCCAGGGAGCGCAAGAGACCCAGTACTTC
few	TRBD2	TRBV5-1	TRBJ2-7	CASSRTPGREGEQYF	TGCGCCAGCAGCCGTACCCCAGGGAGGGAAGGCGAGCAGTACTTC
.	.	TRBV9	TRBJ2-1	CASSVGGPYNEQFF	TGTGCCAGCAGCGTTGGGGGCCCATACAATGAGCAGTTCTTC
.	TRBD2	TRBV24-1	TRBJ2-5	CATSDPAGLGTQYF	TGTGCCACCAGTGACCCAGCGGGACTTGGGACCCAGTACTTC
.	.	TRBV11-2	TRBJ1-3	CASSFGMGNTIYF	TGTGCCAGCAGCTTTGGGATGGGGAACACCATATATTTT
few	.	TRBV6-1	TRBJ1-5	CASRDGPGNQPQHF	TGTGCCAGCCGAGATGGTCCTGGCAATCAGCCCCAGCATTTT
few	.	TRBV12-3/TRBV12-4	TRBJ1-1	CASSLGQSGAEAFF	TGTGCCAGCAGTTTAGGACAGTCTGGGGCTGAAGCTTTCTTT
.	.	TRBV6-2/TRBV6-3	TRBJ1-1	CASSYAASRRFF	TGTGCCAGCAGTTACGCGGCCTCCCGTCGGTTCTTT
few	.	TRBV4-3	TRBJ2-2	CASSLQRDSSYGELFF	TGCGCCAGCAGCCTACAGAGGGACTCGTCGTACGGGGAGCTGTTTTTT
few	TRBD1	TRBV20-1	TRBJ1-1	CSAREGAGGVGTEAFF	TGCAGTGCTAGAGAGGGGGCAGGGGGCGTGGGAACTGAAGCTTTCTTT
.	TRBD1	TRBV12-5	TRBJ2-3	CASGLVDRGTDTQYF	TGTGCTAGTGGTTTGGTAGACAGGGGAACAGATACGCAGTATTTT
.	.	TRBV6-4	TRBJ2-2	CATHPGGSPGTGELFF	TGTGCCACCCACCCCGGGGGTAGCCCCGGCACCGGGGAGCTGTTTTTT
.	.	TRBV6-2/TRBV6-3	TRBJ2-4	CATQTEGHKNIQYF	TGTGCCACCCAAACGGAGGGCCACAAAAACATTCAGTACTTC
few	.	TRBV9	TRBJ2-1	CASSVGVVGSYNEQFF	TGTGCCAGCAGCGTAGGTGTTGTTGGCTCCTACAATGAGCAGTTCTTC
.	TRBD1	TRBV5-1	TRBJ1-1	CASSYRDSPNTEAFF	TGCGCCAGCAGCTACCGGGACAGCCCAAACACTGAAGCTTTCTTT
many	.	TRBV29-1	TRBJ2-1	CSAGSFTEQFF	TGCAGCGCTGGCAGCTTTACTGAGCAGTTCTTC
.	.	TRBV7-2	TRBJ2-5	CASSLVSSRTGETQYF	TGTGCCAGCAGCTTAGTAAGCAGTAGAACTGGAGAGACCCAGTACTTC
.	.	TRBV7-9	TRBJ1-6	CASSREDSPLHF	TGTGCCAGCAGCAGGGAGGATTCACCCCTCCACTTT
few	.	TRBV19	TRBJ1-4	CASSSGALPEKLFF	TGTGCCAGTAGTTCGGGAGCTCTCCCGGAAAAACTGTTTTTT
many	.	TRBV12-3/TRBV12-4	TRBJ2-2	CASRPPQGNTGELFF	TGTGCCAGCAGACCACCACAGGGAAACACCGGGGAGCTGTTTTTT
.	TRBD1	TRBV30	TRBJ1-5	CAADTGEGQPQHF	TGTGCCGCGGATACAGGGGAAGGTCAGCCCCAGCATTTT